The clone carrying this T cell receptor (beta chain) was seen many times. Germline assignment: CDR1 SGHRS and CDR2 YFSETQ. This CDR3 is 15 amino acids long. The germline V and J ends were trimmed by 0 bases and 6 bases, with 13 bases remaining between them. TCRdb called the 5' RACE reads again in MiXCR, with one record for every CDR3 protein. Counted here are 30,000 to 45,000 distinct CDR3 sequences, 6% occurring once; the ten biggest clones make up about an eighth. This entry comes from a study of CD8 T cells in ankylosing spondylitis. Sequenced input: blood, either unsorted or a sorted T cell fraction (not recorded which). The V call is TRBV5-1, the J call TRBJ2-1; tentative D call: TRBD2 (6 bases). The receptor comes from a male donor with ankylosing spondylitis or in good health (not recorded which). CDR3 loop: CASSLVSGTFNEQFF. CDR3 coding DNA: TGCGCCAGCAGCTTGGTATCGGGGACTTTCAATGAGCAGTTCTTC.